A selection of T cell receptor beta chains follows, all from one sample in a study of blood T cells in healthy people across ages. MiXCR, applied by TCRdb to the 5' RACE reads, yields one record per CDR3 protein. The sample has 2 million or so distinct CDR3 sequences, around half seen once. Sequencing was performed on blood. These receptors were collected from a woman between 40 and 55 years old in good health. Each CDR3 is given with its conserved first and last residue. Fields, in order: D gene, clone size, J gene, V gene, CDR3 DNA, CDR3 protein. The D gene is left open where the match is weak. Size is stated for part of the rows, as once, few or many counts, or as a class when the clone is expanded.

.,once,TRBJ2-1,TRBV10-3,TGTGCCATCAGTGACAACCACTCCTACAATGAGCAGTTCTTC,CAISDNHSYNEQFF
.,.,TRBJ2-5,TRBV12-3/TRBV12-4,TGTGCCAGCAGAACAAACCGGGAGACCCAGTACTTC,CASRTNRETQYF
TRBD2,.,TRBJ2-1,TRBV5-6,TGTGCCAGCACCCCGGTGGGCGGGGGGTCTTTAGAGCAGTTCTTC,CASTPVGGGSLEQFF
.,many,TRBJ2-7,TRBV18,TGTGCCAGCAGTCCCCCAGGCAGCTCCTACGAGCAGTACTTC,CASSPPGSSYEQYF
.,.,TRBJ1-2,TRBV20-1,TGCAGTGTTCCCCCGGGACCAGGGAACTATGGCTACACCTTC,CSVPPGPGNYGYTF
TRBD2,.,TRBJ2-1,TRBV29-1,TGCAGCGTTTGGACTAGCGGTCCCTACAATGAGCAGTTCTTC,CSVWTSGPYNEQFF
TRBD1,.,TRBJ2-7,TRBV7-9,TGTGCCAGCAGCTTTATAACAGGGGTTCACGAGCAGTACTTC,CASSFITGVHEQYF
.,.,TRBJ1-2,TRBV4-3,TGCGCCAGCAGCCAAGATTTGGGGACTGGCTACACCTTC,CASSQDLGTGYTF
.,.,TRBJ2-7,TRBV20-1,TGCAGTGCTAGCGACCTCATCAGTGGGGAGCAGTACTTC,CSASDLISGEQYF
TRBD1,.,TRBJ2-1,TRBV20-1,TGCAGTGCTAGAGAGCAACAGGGGGAATTATACAATGAGCAGTTCTTC,CSAREQQGELYNEQFF
.,.,TRBJ1-2,TRBV6-4,TGTGCCAGCAGTCGGACAGCCACCGGGTCCTATGGCTACACCTTC,CASSRTATGSYGYTF
TRBD1,.,TRBJ1-4,TRBV20-1,TGCAGTGCTAGGGAATCGACAGGGGTGGCTGAAAAACTGTTTTTT,CSARESTGVAEKLFF